Listed here are 30 T cell receptor beta chains from one sample, sequenced in a study of T cells after yellow fever vaccination (dated by TCRdb to the late 2010s). The treatment or condition label on this specimen signifies: live attenuated yellow fever vaccine strain. The method behind the library was 5' RACE. The sequencer was an Illumina HiSeq 2500. TCRdb passed the public sequencing reads through fastp at Q25 and MiXCR, retaining productive beta sequences. A single entry per CDR3 protein holds the most common genes and DNA from its merged rows. The sample contains a few hundred thousand distinct CDR3 sequences, 15% to 20% of them found a single time. The ten largest clones capture approximately 15% of the sample. Here the sequenced sample was PBMCs, taken 15 days after the yellow fever booster vaccination. The receptors stem from a man aged 30 to 39 who received the YFV17D yellow fever vaccine.

The chain combines TRBV10-3 with TRBJ2-7; D not certain. Germline CDR1 and CDR2: ENHRY and SYGVKD. The CDR3 consists of 13 residues. Trimming cost V 0 bases and J 5 bases, with 8 bases left between them. In nucleotides, the CDR3 is TGTGCCATCAGTGAGTCGGTAGCAGACGAGCAGTACTTC. As protein: CAISESVADEQYF.

The chain couples TRBV15 to TRBJ2-7, with a weak D call TRBD1 (6 bases). This CDR3 is built from 13 residues. CDR1 LNHNV and CDR2 YYDKDF come from the germline V gene (reference sequence). V dropped 3 bases and J dropped 2 bases, with 8 bases sitting between them. CDR3 DNA: TGTGCCACCAGCAGGGACAGTACCTACGAGCAGTACTTC. This sequence encodes CATSRDSTYEQYF.

The chain carries TRBV4-3 and TRBJ2-1, with D possibly called TRBD1 or TRBD2 (5 bases each). The CDR3 is made up of 15 amino acids. Germline V CDR1 and CDR2: LGHNA, YSLEER. V was trimmed by 1 base and J by 6 bases, leaving 13 bases between them. The CDR3 here is CASSQGVGGGNEQFF. CDR3 nucleotides: TGCGCCAGCAGCCAAGGAGTCGGTGGGGGCAATGAGCAGTTCTTC.

This clonotype has more than one count but fewer than ten. This chain uses TRBV27 with TRBJ1-2; 8 positions match TRBD1. V lost 6 bases to trimming and J lost 8 bases; unmatched junction nucleotides: 8. CDR3 length: 13 residues. Germline CDR1 MNHEY, CDR2 SMNVEV (reference sequence). This CDR3 is CASRGQEVRGYTF. CDR3 sequence (DNA): TGTGCCAGCAGGGGACAGGAGGTGCGGGGCTACACCTTC.

This chain uses TRBV9 with TRBJ1-2, with D possibly matching TRBD1 (6 bases). The germline CDR1 and CDR2 sequences are SGDLS and YYNGEE. This CDR3 spans 16 amino acids. Between the trimmed V and J ends, which lost 4 bases and 3 bases, there was a span of 19 bases. As DNA, the CDR3 is TGTGCCAGCAGCTCCGAACTAAAGGACAGCCACTATGGCTACACCTTC. Translating gives CASSSELKDSHYGYTF.

This clonotype was seen only a few times. The rearrangement joins TRBV20-1 to TRBJ2-7; D is possibly TRBD1 or TRBD2 (5 bases each). The CDR3 consists of 12 residues. Germline V gives CDR1 DFQATT, CDR2 SNEGSKA (reference sequence). Trimming removed 3 bases at V and 3 bases at J, with 9 bases between. The CDR3 coding sequence is TGCAGTGCTAGGGGACGGTACTACGAGCAGTACTTC. Its translation is CSARGRYYEQYF.

The rearrangement uses TRBV19 and TRBJ2-7; the match to TRBD2 covers 9 bases. V trimming: 8 bases; J trimming: 4 bases; junction bases outside the gene matches: 6. Per germline, CDR1 LNHDA and CDR2 SQIVND (reference sequence). CDR3 length equals 13 residues. Here the CDR3 reads CASSRTSVYEQYF. The CDR3 DNA reads as TGTGCCAGTTCACGGACTAGCGTATACGAGCAGTACTTC.

This clonotype occurred many times. The J gene is TRBJ2-1, the V gene TRBV6-1; 12 bases match TRBD2. Trimming cost V 5 bases and J 10 bases; bases outside gene matches: 3. The CDR3 contains 13 residues. The germline V gene has CDR1 MNHNS and CDR2 SASEGT. This chain's CDR3 is CASSLAGGGEQFF. CDR3 in DNA: TGTGCCAGCAGTCTAGCGGGAGGGGGGGAGCAGTTCTTC.

This clonotype was detected a few times. The chain carries TRBV6-2 or TRBV6-3 and TRBJ2-5; TRBD1 is a possible D gene (6 bases). V was cut by 4 bases and J by 5 bases, with 14 bases left in between. Germline V gives CDR1 MNHEY, CDR2 SVGEGT. This CDR3 contains 14 residues. The CDR3 sequence: CASSSTWQGETQYF. The CDR3 bases are TGTGCCAGCAGTTCTACGTGGCAGGGGGAGACCCAGTACTTC.

The V gene is TRBV18, the J gene TRBJ2-7; TRBD2 matches 16 bases. Germline lookup yields CDR1 KGHSH and CDR2 LQKENI. Trimming removed 5 bases from V and 3 bases from J; junction bases left unmatched: 10. This CDR3 is built from 18 residues. The DNA of the CDR3 is TGTGCCAGCTCATCTTCCGGGACTAGCGGGAGGGAGGGCTACGAGCAGTACTTC. Its protein is CASSSSGTSGREGYEQYF.

The genes are TRBV18 and TRBJ2-7; 11 bases agree with TRBD1. V was pared by 3 bases and J by 6 bases, with 7 bases of the junction left unmatched. The CDR3 extends over 15 amino acids. Germline V gene sequence: CDR1 KGHSH, CDR2 LQKENI. The CDR3 nucleotides are TGTGCCAGCTCACCGAGCGGGACAGGGGGGTCCGAGCAGTACTTC. Translating gives CASSPSGTGGSEQYF.

V gene TRBV12-3 or TRBV12-4 combines with J gene TRBJ1-2; no definite D call. The CDR3 runs 12 residues. Trimming stripped 4 bases from V and 4 bases from J, with 7 bases between. CDR3 DNA sequence: TGTGCCAGCAGTTCGACCACCTATGGCTACACCTTC. It specifies CASSSTTYGYTF.

The table lists this clonotype with many counts. The chain uses TRBV5-1 and TRBJ2-1; weak D call: TRBD2 (6 bases). CDR1 and CDR2 (germline): SGHRS, YFSETQ. This CDR3 has 16 residues. The V end was cut by 4 bases, the J end by 4 bases, with 18 bases between. In nucleotides, the CDR3 is TGCGCCAGCAGCCCCAACGGACTAAACCAATACAATGAGCAGTTCTTC. This sequence encodes CASSPNGLNQYNEQFF.

This clonotype was counted only a few times. The CDR3 is CASSNSGASYNEQFF. The CDR3 bases are TGTGCCAGCAGCAATAGCGGAGCCTCCTACAATGAGCAGTTCTTC. V usage is TRBV7-2 and J usage is TRBJ2-1; perhaps TRBD2 as D (6 bases). The V end lost 5 bases, the J end lost 0 bases, and 11 bases lay between the germline ends. Germline V CDR1 and CDR2: SGHTA, FQGNSA. The CDR3 is 15 residues long. Complete variable domain (other parts from reference TRBV7-2 and TRBJ2-1): GAGVSQSPSNKVTEKGKDVELRCDPISGHTALYWYRQSLGQGLEFLIYFQGNSAPDKSGLPSDRFSAERTGGSVSTLTIQRTQQEDSAVYLCASSNSGASYNEQFFGPGTRLTVL.

This clonotype occurred a few times. The chain has TRBV29-1 and TRBJ2-3; possible D gene TRBD2, 6 bases. Trimming left V 5 bases short and J 0 bases short, with 12 bases between. Germline values: CDR1 SQVTM, CDR2 ANQGSEA. The CDR3 loop spans 14 amino acids. Written as DNA, the CDR3 is TGCAGCGTTCTTACAAGCGGGAGCACAGATACGCAGTATTTT. Translated: CSVLTSGSTDTQYF.

This clonotype has a handful of counts. The chain employs TRBV3-1 and TRBJ2-1, with D unclear. CDR1 LGHDT and CDR2 YNNKEL come from the germline V gene (reference sequence). The V end was cut by 7 bases, the J end by 6 bases, with 13 bases between. The CDR3 runs to 13 residues. The CDR3 sequence: CASTPVGPNEQFF. The DNA for the CDR3 is TGTGCCAGCACCCCGGTTGGCCCCAATGAGCAGTTCTTC.

CDR3 nucleotides: TGCAGTGCTAGGGGACTAGCGGCCTACAATGAGCAGTTCTTC. It codes for CSARGLAAYNEQFF. The chain is built from TRBV20-1 and TRBJ2-1, with 11 bases aligning to TRBD2. V dropped 3 bases and J dropped 2; count of bases not matched to a gene: 0. Germline values: CDR1 DFQATT, CDR2 SNEGSKA (reference sequence). CDR3 length: 14 amino acids.

The sample holds a few counts of this clonotype. This rearrangement joins TRBV12-3 or TRBV12-4 to TRBJ1-4; D ambiguous. CDR3 length equals 13 residues. V was pared by 6 bases and J by 5 bases, with 10 bases between. This chain's CDR3 is CASRTGFNEKLFF. DNA for the CDR3: TGTGCCAGCAGGACCGGCTTCAATGAAAAACTGTTTTTT.

This clonotype was detected a few times. The chain links TRBV6-1 to TRBJ2-1; 10 bases are shared with TRBD2. V dropped 6 bases and J dropped 5; count of bases not matched to a gene: 7. The V gene's germline CDR1 is MNHNS and CDR2 SASEGT. The CDR3 consists of 15 residues. CDR3 residues: CASRRLAGEDNEQFF. The CDR3 coding sequence is TGTGCCAGCAGGCGCCTAGCGGGGGAAGACAATGAGCAGTTCTTC.

This clonotype came up a few times. The rearrangement uses TRBV4-2 and TRBJ2-3; D uncertain. This CDR3 contains 13 residues. Between the trimmed V and J ends, which lost 0 bases and 5 bases, there was a span of 6 bases. Germline loops: CDR1 LGHNA, CDR2 YNFKEQ. CDR3 bases: TGTGCCAGCAGCCAAGATCTTCTAGATACGCAGTATTTT. It translates to CASSQDLLDTQYF.

The V gene is TRBV25-1, the J gene TRBJ2-1; 7 nucleotides line up with TRBD1. The V and J ends lost 4 bases and 7 bases, in that order; junction bases with no gene match: 4. Per germline, CDR1 MGHDK and CDR2 SYGVNS. This CDR3 region has 13 residues. Here the CDR3 reads CASSAWDRNEQFF. CDR3 sequence (DNA): TGTGCCAGCAGTGCCTGGGACAGAAATGAGCAGTTCTTC. Variable domain in full (rest from reference TRBV25-1 and TRBJ2-1): EADIYQTPRYLVIGTGKKITLECSQTMGHDKMYWYQQDPGMELHLIHYSYGVNSTEKGDLSSESTVSRIRTEHFPLTLESARPSHTSQYLCASSAWDRNEQFFGPGTRLTVL.

The CDR3 DNA reads TGTGCCAGCAGCTGGGGACAGGGCTACATTCAGTACTTC. As protein: CASSWGQGYIQYF. The rearrangement links TRBV5-4 to TRBJ2-4; 9 positions match TRBD1. This CDR3 is 13 amino acids long. Per the germline V gene, CDR1 is SGHNT and CDR2 is YYREEE (reference sequence). Trimming removed 3 bases from V and 8 bases from J; junction bases left unmatched: 3.

The chain has TRBV13 and TRBJ2-5, with D possibly being TRBD1 or TRBD2 (5 bases each). The CDR3 is 13 residues long. V was clipped by 8 bases and J by 5 bases, with 15 bases between them. Germline V gene data show CDR1 as PRHDT and CDR2 as FYEKMQ (reference sequence). In nucleotides, the CDR3 is TGTGCCAGCGGAATCGGGGCAGGCGAGACCCAGTACTTC. This translates into CASGIGAGETQYF. Full variable domain (missing parts from reference TRBV13 and TRBJ2-5): AAGVIQSPRHLIKEKRETATLKCYPIPRHDTVYWYQQGPGQDPQFLISFYEKMQSDKGSIPDRFSAQQFSDYHSELNMSSLELGDSALYFCASGIGAGETQYFGPGTRLLVL.

This sequence joins TRBV7-2 and TRBJ2-5; 8 bases are a match to TRBD2. V shed 6 bases and J 2 bases; nucleotides not matched to a gene: 8. CDR1 is SGHTA and CDR2 is FQGNSA in the germline V gene. The CDR3 loop spans 15 amino acids. CDR3 sequence reads: CASSTQAGAQETQYF. DNA of the CDR3: TGTGCCAGCAGTACCCAAGCGGGAGCTCAAGAGACCCAGTACTTC.

The chain combines TRBV7-2 with TRBJ2-2, with unresolved D. This CDR3 comprises 15 residues. Germline CDR1 reads SGHTA; CDR2 reads FQGNSA. V gave up 0 bases and J gave up 1 base, with 6 bases separating them. CDR3 sequence (DNA): TGTGCCAGCAGCTTAGCGGTGGGGAACACCGGGGAGCTGTTTTTT. Its translation: CASSLAVGNTGELFF. Looking up the rest from reference TRBV7-2 and TRBJ2-2 gives the full variable domain: GAGVSQSPSNKVTEKGKDVELRCDPISGHTALYWYRQSLGQGLEFLIYFQGNSAPDKSGLPSDRFSAERTGGSVSTLTIQRTQQEDSAVYLCASSLAVGNTGELFFGEGSRLTVL.

This clonotype has at least ten counts. This rearrangement joins TRBV27 to TRBJ2-1; 7 bases match TRBD2. This CDR3 region has 15 residues. J lost 7 bases, V lost 5 bases, and 11 bases had no gene match. In germline, CDR1 is MNHEY, CDR2 SMNVEV (reference sequence). The CDR3 reads CASSIRRGDGNEQFF. CDR3 bases: TGTGCCAGCAGTATTCGCCGGGGGGACGGGAATGAGCAGTTCTTC.

This clonotype showed up just a few times. This chain uses TRBV4-3 with TRBJ2-1, with TRBD2 matching over 10 bases. The CDR3 spans 17 residues. Germline-derived CDR1 and CDR2 are LGHNA and YSLEER. The junction had 6 bases not matched to a gene; V was cut back by 4 bases and J by 0 bases. The CDR3 is CASSPGLALSSYNEQFF. CDR3 coding DNA: TGCGCCAGCAGCCCGGGACTAGCGCTAAGCTCCTACAATGAGCAGTTCTTC.

Only a few counts were recorded for this clonotype. This rearrangement joins TRBV12-3 or TRBV12-4 to TRBJ2-3; D gene unclear. The CDR3 contains 14 residues. V was clipped by 8 bases and J by 0 bases, with 12 bases between them. The CDR3 loop is CASSGFWSTDTQYF. DNA of the CDR3: TGTGCCAGCTCGGGTTTTTGGAGCACAGATACGCAGTATTTT.

V and J are TRBV10-2 and TRBJ2-1, with D possibly matching TRBD2 (5 bases). V was cut by 7 bases and J by 10 bases, with 14 bases left in between. CDR1 and CDR2 (germline): WSHSY, SAAADI. This CDR3 region has 12 residues. This CDR3 is CASIVSGGEQFF. The CDR3 DNA follows: TGCGCCAGCATAGTGAGCGGCGGCGAGCAGTTCTTC.

This clonotype has just a few counts. The V and J genes are TRBV30 and TRBJ2-2; 13 nucleotides match TRBD2. The length of the CDR3 is 17 residues. The germline V gene has CDR1 GTSNPN and CDR2 SVGIG (reference sequence). V trimming: 2 bases; J trimming: 6 bases; junction bases outside the gene matches: 9. The CDR3 sequence: CAWSTIRTSGSPGELFF. The CDR3 DNA reads as TGTGCCTGGAGTACTATTCGGACTAGCGGGAGCCCCGGGGAGCTGTTTTTT.